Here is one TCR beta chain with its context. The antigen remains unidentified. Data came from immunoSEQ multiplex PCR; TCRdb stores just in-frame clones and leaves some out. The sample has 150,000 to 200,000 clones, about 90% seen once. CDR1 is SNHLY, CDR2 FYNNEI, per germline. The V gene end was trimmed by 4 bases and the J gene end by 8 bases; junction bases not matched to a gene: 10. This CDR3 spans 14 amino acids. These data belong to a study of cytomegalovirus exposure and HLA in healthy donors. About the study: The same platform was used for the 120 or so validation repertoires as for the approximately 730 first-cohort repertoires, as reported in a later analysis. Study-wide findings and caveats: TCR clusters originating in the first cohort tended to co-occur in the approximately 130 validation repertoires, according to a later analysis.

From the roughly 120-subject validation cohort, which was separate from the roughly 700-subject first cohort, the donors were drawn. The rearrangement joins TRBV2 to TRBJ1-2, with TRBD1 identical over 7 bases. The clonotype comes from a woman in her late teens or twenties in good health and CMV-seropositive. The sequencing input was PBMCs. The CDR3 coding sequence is TGTGCCAGCAGTGTTGAACAGGGGAGTAACGGCTACACCTTC. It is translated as CASSVEQGSNGYTF.